The 18 T cell receptor beta chains below were found in one sample sequenced in a study of cytomegalovirus exposure and HLA in healthy donors. 60 Vbeta and 13 Jbeta primers were used in PCR. Sequenced by immunoSEQ multiplex PCR; TCRdb stores in-frame clones only, minus some. Of about 110,000 clones listed, 76% were seen once; the top ten hold over 7%. Sequenced input: PBMCs. The receptors stem from a woman aged 45-59 years in good health and CMV-seropositive.

The rearrangement uses TRBV2 and TRBJ2-3, with a possible D match to TRBD2 (7 bases). This CDR3 has 14 amino acids. The germline CDR1 and CDR2 sequences are SNHLY and FYNNEI. The V end lost 5 bases, the J end lost 6 bases, and 15 bases lay between the germline ends. The CDR3 spells CASSRGGPWDTQYF. The CDR3 DNA sequence: TGTGCCAGCAGTAGGGGGGGGCCATGGGATACGCAGTATTTT.

The chain has TRBV5-1 and TRBJ1-2; TRBD1 matches at 8 bases. CDR1 is SGHRS and CDR2 is YFSETQ in the germline V gene. The CDR3 is made up of 15 amino acids. J lost 4 bases, V lost 1 base, and 6 bases had no gene match. The chain's CDR3 is CASSLSGQGAYGYTF. The CDR3, as DNA: TGCGCCAGCAGCTTGAGCGGGCAGGGGGCCTATGGCTACACCTTC.

This clone was observed once. V and J are TRBV2 and TRBJ2-5, with TRBD1 identical over 7 bases. The V gene end was trimmed by 7 bases and the J gene end by 7 bases; junction bases not matched to a gene: 15. CDR1 is SNHLY and CDR2 is FYNNEI in the germline V gene. The length of the CDR3 is 15 residues. The CDR3 DNA follows: TGTGCCAGCATCCTAGAAGACAGGGTTAGGGGGACCCAGTACTTC. This encodes CASILEDRVRGTQYF.

This clone was observed a handful of times. V gene TRBV6-6 combines with J gene TRBJ1-2, with a weak D call TRBD1 (5 bases). The CDR3 runs to 14 residues. Germline V gene lookup returns CDR1 MNHNY and CDR2 SVGAGI (reference sequence). V was pared by 0 bases and J by 2 bases, with 7 bases between. CDR3 protein: CASSYSAGNYGYTF. CDR3 DNA: TGTGCCAGCAGTTACTCGGCAGGGAACTATGGCTACACCTTC.

The genes are TRBV4-1 and TRBJ2-7, with TRBD2 identical over 11 bases. Germline loops: CDR1 MGHRA, CDR2 YSYEKL. J was trimmed by 7 bases and V by 0 bases; bases with no gene match: 8. The CDR3 length is 16 residues. CDR3 bases: TGCGCCAGCAGCCAAGAGTTAGCGGGGGGGCCGGAAGAGCAGTACTTC. Its protein is CASSQELAGGPEEQYF.

V is TRBV25-1 and J is TRBJ1-2, with no clear D. The CDR3 is 13 residues long. From germline, CDR1 is MGHDK and CDR2 SYGVNS. V lost 1 base and J lost 6, with 9 bases in between. CDR3 in amino acids: CASSEFQNDGYTF. The CDR3 region has the DNA TGTGCCAGCAGTGAATTCCAGAATGATGGCTACACCTTC.

The chain is built from TRBV2 and TRBJ1-5; maybe TRBD1 (5 bases). Deletions cut 1 base from V and 1 base from J, with 11 bases between. Germline CDR1 SNHLY, CDR2 FYNNEI. The CDR3 runs 16 residues. This chain's CDR3 is CASSEGGVRSNQPQHF. DNA of the CDR3: TGTGCCAGCAGTGAAGGGGGGGTTCGGAGCAATCAGCCCCAGCATTTT.

This rearrangement joins TRBV15 to TRBJ2-1; 8 bases map to TRBD1. Germline CDR1 LNHNV, CDR2 YYDKDF (reference sequence). This CDR3 has 16 amino acids. V lost 5 bases, J lost 3 bases, and 9 bases stayed unmatched. The CDR3 sequence is CATSGWTGSDYNEQFF. As DNA, the CDR3 is TGTGCCACCAGCGGCTGGACAGGGTCTGACTACAATGAGCAGTTCTTC.

The V gene is TRBV7-2, the J gene TRBJ2-3; 12 bases match TRBD2. After removal of 2 bases from V and 2 bases from J, the junction contained 8 bases not matched to a gene. Germline V CDR1 and CDR2: SGHTA, FQGNSA. The CDR3 is 18 residues long. For the CDR3, the DNA is TGTGCCAGCAGCTTATCCCTAGCGGGAGGGTTATACACAGATACGCAGTATTTT. Its translation is CASSLSLAGGLYTDTQYF.

This clone was seen only a few times. This rearrangement joins TRBV11-1 to TRBJ2-7; 9 bases are shared with TRBD1. CDR3 length: 15 amino acids. Per germline, CDR1 SGHAT and CDR2 FQDESV (reference sequence). J lost 3 bases, V lost 4 bases, and 7 bases had no gene match. CDR3 nucleotides: TGTGCCAGCAGCTCCTATGGGACAGGGAACTACGAGCAGTACTTC. This gives the protein CASSSYGTGNYEQYF.

V and J are TRBV6-6 and TRBJ2-3; unclear D gene. Trimming removed 2 bases at V and 6 bases at J, with 6 bases between. This CDR3 contains 12 residues. In germline, CDR1 is MNHNY, CDR2 SVGAGI (reference sequence). CDR3 bases: TGTGCCAGCAGTTACGAGAGGGATACGCAGTATTTT. Its translation is CASSYERDTQYF.

V gene TRBV19 combines with J gene TRBJ1-4; tentatively, D is TRBD1 (5 bases). Germline V CDR1 and CDR2: LNHDA, SQIVND (reference sequence). Trimming left V 3 bases short and J 3 bases short, with 11 bases between. The CDR3 contains 15 residues. CDR3 nucleotides: TGTGCCAGTAGTATGAGGCCAGGGTCTAATGAAAAACTGTTTTTT. It yields the protein CASSMRPGSNEKLFF.

The chain is built from TRBV6-6 and TRBJ2-3; TRBD2 agrees at 8 bases. This CDR3 has 16 residues. Per the germline V gene, CDR1 is MNHNY and CDR2 is SVGAGI (reference sequence). V trimming: 2 bases; J trimming: 2 bases; junction bases outside the gene matches: 6. CDR3 residues: CASSYGGLGDTDTQYF. The CDR3 DNA reads as TGTGCCAGCAGTTACGGGGGACTAGGGGACACAGATACGCAGTATTTT.

The V call is TRBV9, the J call TRBJ2-7, with 10 bases lining up with TRBD1. Germline V gene lookup returns CDR1 SGDLS and CDR2 YYNGEE. The CDR3 has 15 amino acids. Unmatched junction bases numbered 11, after V lost 3 bases and J lost 8 bases. The CDR3 DNA sequence: TGTGCCAGCAGCGCCTCGGGGACAGGGGCCTTACAGCAGTACTTC. Translation: CASSASGTGALQQYF.

The gene calls are TRBV7-2 and TRBJ1-2, with 7 bases aligning to TRBD1. This CDR3 has 13 amino acids. The V segment lost 5 bases and the J segment 3 bases; nucleotides outside the gene matches: 3. CDR1 is SGHTA and CDR2 is FQGNSA in the germline V gene. The CDR3 DNA reads as TGTGCCAGCAGCACTGGGACAGACTATGGCTACACCTTC. This sequence encodes CASSTGTDYGYTF.

This rearrangement joins TRBV5-4 to TRBJ1-4; D is perhaps TRBD1 (6 bases). The germline V and J ends were trimmed by 5 bases and 0 bases, with 14 bases remaining between them. The CDR3 has 16 residues. CDR1 is SGHNT, CDR2 YYREEE, per germline (reference sequence). The CDR3 DNA sequence: TGTGCCAGCAGTCTCGGACAGCGTGCAACTAATGAAAAACTGTTTTTT. It translates to CASSLGQRATNEKLFF.

The chain joins TRBV7-9 to TRBJ1-3; 11 positions match TRBD1. The length of the CDR3 is 19 residues. The junction had 13 bases not matched to a gene; V was cut back by 4 bases and J by 2 bases. Per the germline V gene, CDR1 is SEHNR and CDR2 is FQNEAQ (reference sequence). This chain's CDR3 is CASSWSGTGGLRAGNTIYF. CDR3 nucleotides: TGTGCCAGCAGCTGGTCCGGGACAGGGGGTCTCCGGGCTGGAAACACCATATATTTT.

This rearrangement joins TRBV7-8 to TRBJ2-7; 13 bases are shared with TRBD2. The CDR3 loop spans 14 amino acids. CDR1 and CDR2 (germline): SGHVS, FQNEAQ. V lost 3 bases, J lost 4 bases, and 0 bases stayed unmatched. CDR3 residues: CASSLTSGGYEQYF. Written as DNA, the CDR3 is TGTGCCAGCAGCTTGACTAGCGGGGGGTACGAGCAGTACTTC.